This T cell receptor beta chain was documented in a study of a mutant IDH1 vaccine in newly diagnosed glioma. Turning to the study itself: Previous care, which was radiotherapy, temozolomide, or both, most often involved both.

Findings and caveats of the study: Across multiple MHC alleles, around 93% of patients had vaccine-induced responses.

Germline lookup yields CDR1 SGHTS and CDR2 YDEGEE. There are 19 residues in the CDR3. V dropped 0 bases and J dropped 0 bases, with 19 bases sitting between them. Time point: week 11, during vaccination. It was 300 ug of mutant IDH1 20-mer peptide that made up each vaccine dose, given with topical imiquimod. Each donor presented with a new WHO grade 3 or 4 astrocytoma that tested IDH1-mutant and showed ATRX loss. The data were produced by immunoSEQ multiplex PCR, yet TCRdb's version contains in-frame clones alone and is incomplete. The sample holds 110,000 or so clones, under 90% seen once. With respect to this clone: Its specificity is not known.

This chain connects TRBV5-8 to TRBJ2-1, with TRBD2 as a possible D gene (5 bases). This clonotype was sampled from a woman aged 50 to 60 with glioma. The input for sequencing was PBMCs, taken from a glioma patient whose treatment included an IDH1 peptide vaccine. The CDR3 coding sequence is TGTGCCAGCAGCTTGGCCTGGGAGAGTGGCGGAAGCTCCTACAATGAGCAGTTCTTC. As protein: CASSLAWESGGSSYNEQFF.